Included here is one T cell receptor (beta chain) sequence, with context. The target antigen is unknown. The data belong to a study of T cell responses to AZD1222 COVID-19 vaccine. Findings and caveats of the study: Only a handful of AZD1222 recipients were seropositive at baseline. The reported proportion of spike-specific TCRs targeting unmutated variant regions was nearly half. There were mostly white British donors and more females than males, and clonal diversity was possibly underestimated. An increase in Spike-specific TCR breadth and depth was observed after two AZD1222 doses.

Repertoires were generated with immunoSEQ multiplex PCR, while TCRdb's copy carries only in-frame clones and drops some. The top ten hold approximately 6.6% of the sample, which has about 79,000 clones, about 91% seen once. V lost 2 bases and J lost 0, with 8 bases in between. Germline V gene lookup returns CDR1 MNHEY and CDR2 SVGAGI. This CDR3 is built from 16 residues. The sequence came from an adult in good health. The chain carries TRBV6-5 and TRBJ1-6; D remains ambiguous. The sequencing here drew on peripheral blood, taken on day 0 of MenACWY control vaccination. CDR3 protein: CASSYEGSSYNSPLHF. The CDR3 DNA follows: TGTGCCAGCAGTTACGAGGGAAGCTCCTATAATTCACCCCTCCACTTT.